What follows describes a single T cell receptor (beta chain). Which antigen it targets is not known. There are no base qualities to consult, and no much larger clone falls within one base. Naive CD8 T cell libraries were made from approximately 20,000 to 1,000,000 sorted cells using 10%, 30% or 50% of purified RNA. Naive CD8 T cells were FACS-sorted as CD8+CD4-CCR7+CD45RA+ on a BD FACSAria II into RLT Plus buffer. To test detection sensitivity, Jurkat RNA equal to ten TCR copies was added to samples of about 20,000-1,000,000 naive CD8 T cells. CD8 T cells were enriched with RosetteSep CD8+ T Cell Enrichment Cocktail and Ficoll-Paque, followed by ACK red cell lysis. Library generation was performed with PCR. TCRdb records NextSeq 500 as the sequencer. Bulk TCR libraries were made following a previously described method, with the TCR primers given in Table S5. Total RNA was purified with the Qiagen AllPrep DNA/RNA kit. Before any analysis, reads coming from multiple sequencing runs of the same library were combined into one pool. As for the authors' bioinformatics: Reads were retained only if an exact TCR constant sequence was present, and the retained reads were trimmed to 150 nt and grouped according to their 12-nt molecular barcodes. Reads within each barcode group were sub-clustered using a 15% Levenshtein threshold, and quality-weighted consensus sequences were constructed for each RNA molecule. Non-functional sequences were filtered out, along with any lower-count sequence sitting one edit away from another sequence. Based on fitting two negative binomial distributions, any barcode sub-cluster with under 20% of the maximum read count was discarded. TCRdb trimmed the raw reads at Q25, called clones with MiXCR and kept productive beta chains. CDR3 protein sequences are deduplicated, and each keeps its most common genes and DNA. These V and J calls rely on TCRdb rather than the paper's analysis. In all, the sample holds around 320,000 distinct CDR3 sequences, and 24% of those were seen once. Of the sample, 0.65% to 0.75% falls within the top ten clones.

The data stem from a study of molecular identifiers for immune sequencing clone quantification (dated by TCRdb to 2016 to 2019). Regarding the research as a whole: In a replicate experiment, RNA from roughly 20,000 or 100,000 naive CD8 T cells was split into five aliquots, four of which were sequenced. CD8 T cells were used in a methods study to benchmark molecular-identifier clustering-based TCR repertoire sequencing (MIDCIRS) and TCR RNA copy counting.

General conclusions and limits of the study: Spiked-in Jurkat TCR RNA (about ten copies' worth), which is not part of the donor repertoire, was contained in the naive libraries. When barcode sub-clustering was not used, chimeric consensus sequences inflated TCR diversity, with chimeras reaching as high as 47%. Spiked-in Jurkat TCR RNA equivalent to a single cell was reported to be detectable even among 800,000 to 1,000,000 naive CD8 T cells. In CMV-specific effector cells, clones with more than 20 RNA copies accounted for over 99% of molecules, whereas in naive cells such clones accounted for under 1%. Modeling gave about 3 recovered TCR RNA copies per cell versus approximately 11 by digital PCR, implying around 31% capture efficiency. The sizes of highly expanded clones could end up underestimated when identical TCR molecules share a barcode.

V trim: 0 bases; J trim: 1 base; unmatched bases: 4. Including cysteine and phenylalanine, the CDR3 has 17 amino acids. The sequence is cut down to CDR3 DNA, 51 bases in frame from base 1. In the germline V gene, CDR1 corresponds to SGHTA and CDR2 to FQGNSA. The sequenced material came from naive CD8+ T cells from blood, with Jurkat cell RNA spiked in. Reading the label with the study, this specimen's cell subset or site is: FACS-sorted CD8+CD4-CCR7+CD45RA+ naive T cells. The rearrangement joined TRBV7-2 to TRBJ2-3; TRBD2 matches 10 bases in the middle. The receptor comes from a human donor in good health. Some libraries in this study had Jurkat cell RNA spiked in. The CDR3: CASSLALAGVGTDTQYF. The DNA reads TGTGCCAGCAGCTTAGCGCTAGCGGGGGTGGGCACAGATACGCAGTATTTT.